This TCR beta chain comes out of a study of blood T cell repertoires in COVID-19. Study overall: Spain, Italy and the United States supplied samples that represented acute and convalescent COVID-19. T cells, B-cell-depleted T cells, or PBMCs provided the cDNA or gDNA that served as material.

The germline gives CDR1 MNHEY, CDR2 SVGAGI. Trimming took 6 bases from V and 3 from J, leaving 14 bases between them. There are 14 residues in the CDR3. In the original workflow: From reference gene primer amplification, estimates of nucleated cell counts were derived. Using immunoSEQ multiplex PCR, the repertoire was profiled, and TCRdb retains in-frame clones only, with some absent. V and J calls plus clone size are reproduced from that table; the DNA served to infer D and trimming. In the table there are around 70,000 clones, roughly 84% of which are singletons. This TCR was sampled from a woman older than 75 with active or convalescent COVID-19. J is TRBJ1-1 and V is TRBV6-5; possibly TRBD1 for D (5 bases). Sequenced input: peripheral blood. Here the CDR3 reads CASSRRVWDTEAFF. The CDR3 DNA sequence: TGTGCCAGCAGCCGCAGGGTTTGGGACACTGAAGCTTTCTTT.